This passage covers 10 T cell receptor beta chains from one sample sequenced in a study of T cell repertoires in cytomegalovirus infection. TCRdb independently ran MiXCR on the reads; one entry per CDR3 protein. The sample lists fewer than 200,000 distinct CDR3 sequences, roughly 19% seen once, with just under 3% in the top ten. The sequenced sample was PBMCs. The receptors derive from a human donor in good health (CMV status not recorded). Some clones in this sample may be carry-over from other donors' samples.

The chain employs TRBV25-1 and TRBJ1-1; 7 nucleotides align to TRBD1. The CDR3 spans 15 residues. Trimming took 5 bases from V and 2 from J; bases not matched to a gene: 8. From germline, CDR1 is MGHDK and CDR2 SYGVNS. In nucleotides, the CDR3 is TGTGCCAGCAGTCCCCCCGGGACAGTTAACACTGAAGCTTTCTTT. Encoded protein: CASSPPGTVNTEAFF.

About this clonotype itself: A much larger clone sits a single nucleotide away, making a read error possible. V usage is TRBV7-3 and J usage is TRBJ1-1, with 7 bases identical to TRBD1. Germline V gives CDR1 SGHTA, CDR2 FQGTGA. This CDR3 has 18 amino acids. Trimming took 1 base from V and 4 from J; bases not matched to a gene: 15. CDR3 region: CASSLIGFGRGGGTEAFF. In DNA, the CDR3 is TGTGCCAGCAGCTTAATCGGGTTTGGCAGGGGGGGAGGCACTGAAGCTTTCTTT.

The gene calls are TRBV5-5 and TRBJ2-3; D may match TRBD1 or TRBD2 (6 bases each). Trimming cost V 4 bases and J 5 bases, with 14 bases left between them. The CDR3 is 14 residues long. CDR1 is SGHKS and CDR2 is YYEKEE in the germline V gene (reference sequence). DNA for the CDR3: TGTGCCAGCAGCGCTCCGGGGGCCTTAGATACGCAGTATTTT. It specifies CASSAPGALDTQYF.

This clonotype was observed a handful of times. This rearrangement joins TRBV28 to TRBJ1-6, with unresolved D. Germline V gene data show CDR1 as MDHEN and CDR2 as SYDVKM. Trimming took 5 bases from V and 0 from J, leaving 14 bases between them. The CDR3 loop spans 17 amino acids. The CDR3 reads CASSPSPLYSYNSPLHF. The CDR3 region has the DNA TGTGCCAGCAGTCCTTCTCCGCTCTACTCCTATAATTCACCCCTCCACTTT.

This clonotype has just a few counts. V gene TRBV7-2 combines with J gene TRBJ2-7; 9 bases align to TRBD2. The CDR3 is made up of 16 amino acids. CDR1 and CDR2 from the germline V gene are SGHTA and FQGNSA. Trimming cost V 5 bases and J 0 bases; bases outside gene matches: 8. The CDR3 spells CASSPRGRGGSYEQYF. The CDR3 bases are TGTGCCAGCAGCCCCCGCGGGAGGGGGGGCTCCTACGAGCAGTACTTC.

The CDR3 sequence: CASSQGTGTPNTGELFF. CDR3 in DNA: TGTGCCAGCAGTCAAGGGACCGGGACCCCGAACACCGGGGAGCTGTTTTTT. J is TRBJ2-2 and V is TRBV28, with D perhaps TRBD1 or TRBD2 (5 bases each). Germline CDR1 MDHEN, CDR2 SYDVKM. There are 17 residues in the CDR3. The ends were cut back, 5 bases at V and 0 bases at J, with 16 bases in the middle.

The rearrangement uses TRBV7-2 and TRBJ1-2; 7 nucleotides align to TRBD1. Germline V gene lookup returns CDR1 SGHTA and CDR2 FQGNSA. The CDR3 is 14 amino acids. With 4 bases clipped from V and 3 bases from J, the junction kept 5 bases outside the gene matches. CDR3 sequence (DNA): TGTGCCAGCAGCTCAGGGCAGGGGGACTATGGCTACACCTTC. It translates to CASSSGQGDYGYTF.

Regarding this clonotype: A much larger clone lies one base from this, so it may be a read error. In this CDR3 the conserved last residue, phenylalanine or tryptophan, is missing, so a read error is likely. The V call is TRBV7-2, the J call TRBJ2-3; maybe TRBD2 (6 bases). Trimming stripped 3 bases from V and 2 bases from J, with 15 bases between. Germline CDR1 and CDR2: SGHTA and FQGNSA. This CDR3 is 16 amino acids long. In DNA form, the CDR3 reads TGTGCCAGCAGCTTCCTGGGACTTGAATTCACAGATACGCAGTATTCT. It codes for CASSFLGLEFTDTQYS.

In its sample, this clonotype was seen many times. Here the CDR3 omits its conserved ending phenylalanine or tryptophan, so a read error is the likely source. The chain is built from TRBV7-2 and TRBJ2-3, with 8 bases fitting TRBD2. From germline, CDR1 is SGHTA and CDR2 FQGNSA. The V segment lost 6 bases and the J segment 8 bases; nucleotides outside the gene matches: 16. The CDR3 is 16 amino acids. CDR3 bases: TGTGCCAGCAGACAACTAGCGGCAGGGGTGATTGGTACGCAGTATCTT. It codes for CASRQLAAGVIGTQYL.

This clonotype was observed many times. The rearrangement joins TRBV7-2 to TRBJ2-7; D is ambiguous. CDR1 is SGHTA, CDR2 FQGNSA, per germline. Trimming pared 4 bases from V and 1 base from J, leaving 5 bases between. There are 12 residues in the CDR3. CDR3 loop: CASSSLSYEQYF. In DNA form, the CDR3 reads TGTGCCAGCAGCTCGCTATCCTACGAGCAGTACTTC.